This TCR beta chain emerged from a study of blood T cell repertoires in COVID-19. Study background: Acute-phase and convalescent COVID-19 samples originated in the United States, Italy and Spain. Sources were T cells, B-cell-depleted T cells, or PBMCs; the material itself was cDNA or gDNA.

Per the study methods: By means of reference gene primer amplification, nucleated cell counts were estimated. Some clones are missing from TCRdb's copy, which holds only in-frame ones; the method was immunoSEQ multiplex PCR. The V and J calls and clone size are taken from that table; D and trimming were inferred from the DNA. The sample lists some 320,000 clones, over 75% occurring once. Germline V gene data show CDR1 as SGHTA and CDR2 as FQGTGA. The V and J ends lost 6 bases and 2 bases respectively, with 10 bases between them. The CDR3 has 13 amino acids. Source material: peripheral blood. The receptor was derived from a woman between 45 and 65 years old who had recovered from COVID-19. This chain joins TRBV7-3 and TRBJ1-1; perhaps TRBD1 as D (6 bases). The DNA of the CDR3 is TGTGCCAGCAGTTCGGACAGAAACACTGAAGCTTTCTTT. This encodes CASSSDRNTEAFF.